This T cell receptor (beta chain) was documented in a study of T cell changes during pregnancy in multiple sclerosis. The method was immunoSEQ multiplex PCR; TCRdb's version includes in-frame clones alone and lacks a portion of them. The data hold about 59,000 clones, with approximately 90% observed a single time. Trimming took 4 bases from V and 6 from J, leaving 22 bases between them. Germline assignment: CDR1 LNHDA and CDR2 SQIVND (reference sequence). The CDR3 is 16 amino acids. The specimen comprised peripheral blood, sampled in the second trimester of pregnancy. This TCR came from a female donor with multiple sclerosis, enrolled in a pregnancy study. V gene TRBV19 combines with J gene TRBJ2-7, with a possible D match to TRBD2 (6 bases). CDR3 coding DNA: TGTGCCAGTAGTAAGATTGGGTCTGGGCAGGGAGGCGAGCAGTACTTC. This translates into CASSKIGSGQGGEQYF. Using reference TRBV19 and TRBJ2-7 for the parts outside the CDR3, the full variable domain is DGGITQSPKYLFRKEGQNVTLSCEQNLNHDAMYWYRQDPGQGLRLIYYSQIVNDFQKGDIAEGYSVSREKKESFPLTVTSAQKNPTAFYLCASSKIGSGQGGEQYFGPGTRLTVT.